Listed below are T cell receptor beta chains from one sample, sequenced in a study of blood T cell repertoires in COVID-19. Clones were sequenced by immunoSEQ multiplex PCR, and TCRdb holds only the in-frame ones, with some missing. The table has 150,000 to 200,000 clones, 65% to 90% seen once. The sample consisted of PBMCs or T cells enriched from blood (not recorded which). Source of these receptors: a woman between 55 and 75 years old with acute COVID-19. CDR3s include the opening cysteine and the closing phenylalanine or tryptophan. The order of the fields is clone size, CDR3 length, J gene, V gene, D gene, CDR3 DNA, CDR3 protein. A D gene is named only where the DNA matches it firmly. Size values are once, few and many counts, or a class for expanded clones, and some rows have none.

>NA|14|TRBJ2-3|TRBV5-1|NA
TGCGCCAGCGGGTGGGGCCCCAGCACAGATACGCAGTATTTT
CASGWGPSTDTQYF
>NA|13|TRBJ1-1|TRBV12-5|NA
TGTGCTAGTGGTTTACGGGGGAACACTGAAGCTTTCTTT
CASGLRGNTEAFF
>NA|11|TRBJ2-5|TRBV7-6|NA
TGTGCCAGCAGCCCGCAAGAGACCCAGTACTTC
CASSPQETQYF
>NA|14|TRBJ2-5|TRBV4-3|NA
TGCGCCAGCAGCCAACTGATCCGCGAGGGGACCCAGTACTTC
CASSQLIREGTQYF
>NA|14|TRBJ1-2|TRBV3-1/TRBV3-2|NA
TGTGCCAGCACCCTCGCACAGGCTAACTATGGCTACACCTTC
CASTLAQANYGYTF
>NA|14|TRBJ1-1|TRBV2|NA
TGTGCCAGCAGTGAATCAGGGGCCTATACTGAAGCTTTCTTT
CASSESGAYTEAFF
>few|14|TRBJ2-5|TRBV11-2|NA
TGTGCCAGCAGCTTAGACCTAAGCCCCGAGACCCAGTACTTC
CASSLDLSPETQYF
>medium-sized|11|TRBJ1-4|TRBV20-1|NA
TGCAGTGCTAACAGGGCTGATAAGCTGTTTTTT
CSANRADKLFF
>NA|10|TRBJ1-2|TRBV30|NA
TGTGCCTGGAACTTCTATGGCTACACCTTC
CAWNFYGYTF
>NA|15|TRBJ1-2|TRBV7-9|NA
TGTGCCAGCAGCCGACGACAGGACCTTAACTATGGCTACACCTTC
CASSRRQDLNYGYTF
>once|12|TRBJ1-6|TRBV30|TRBD1
TGTGCCGCGGGGACAGGGGAATCACCCCTCCACTTT
CAAGTGESPLHF
>NA|15|TRBJ2-1|TRBV19|TRBD1
TGTGCCAGTAGTAAGGACAGGGGGCGTAACAATGAGCAGTTCTTC
CASSKDRGRNNEQFF
>NA|12|TRBJ1-6|TRBV12-3/TRBV12-4|NA
TGTGCCAGCAGCCAAGGACAGTCTCCCCTCCACTTT
CASSQGQSPLHF
>NA|15|TRBJ2-5|TRBV21-1|NA
TGTGCCAGCAGACATGACAGGGCCTATCAAGAGACCCAGTACTTC
CASRHDRAYQETQYF
>NA|14|TRBJ2-7|TRBV10-1|TRBD2
TGCGCCAGCAGTGAGGTAGCGGGAGCGGAAGAGCAGTACTTC
CASSEVAGAEEQYF
>NA|16|TRBJ1-5|TRBV6-2/TRBV6-3|TRBD1
TGTGCCAGCAGTTACCTCGGACAGGTTAGCAATCAGCCCCAGCATTTT
CASSYLGQVSNQPQHF
>NA|16|TRBJ2-6|TRBV5-1|TRBD1
TGCGCCAGCAGCTTGGCCCCTGACAGGGCAACCAACGTCCTGACTTTC
CASSLAPDRATNVLTF
>NA|15|TRBJ1-5|TRBV6-1|NA
TGTGCCAGCAGTGGCCAACAGGCTAGCAATCAGCCCCAGCATTTT
CASSGQQASNQPQHF
>NA|12|TRBJ1-2|TRBV19|NA
TGTGCCACCCTTACAGGGAGCGTTGGCTACACCTTC
CATLTGSVGYTF
>once|15|TRBJ2-5|TRBV5-1|TRBD2
TGCGCCAGCAGCCCGGGACTAGCGGGGGATGAGACCCAGTACTTC
CASSPGLAGDETQYF
>NA|14|TRBJ2-1|TRBV6-2/TRBV6-3|NA
TGTGCCAGCAGTTACACGAGCTCCTACAATGAGCAGTTCTTC
CASSYTSSYNEQFF
>once|14|TRBJ2-7|TRBV9|NA
TGTGCCAGCAGCGTAGGCGGGCTCTCCTACGAGCAGTACTTC
CASSVGGLSYEQYF
>NA|14|TRBJ1-2|TRBV5-1|NA
TGCGCCAGCACCCACGAGGACAGTAACTATGGCTACACCTTC
CASTHEDSNYGYTF
>NA|14|TRBJ1-1|TRBV5-1|NA
TGCGCCAGCAGCGGCCCAGGGGAGGGACCTGAAGCTTTCTTT
CASSGPGEGPEAFF
>few|14|TRBJ1-1|TRBV18|TRBD1
TGTGCCAGCTCACCACGTGGACAGGGGGCTGAAGCTTTCTTT
CASSPRGQGAEAFF
>NA|16|TRBJ2-3|TRBV5-1|TRBD2
TGCGCCAGCAGCCTCGCTCCACAAAGGGGAGGGTATACGCAGTATTTT
CASSLAPQRGGYTQYF
>many|15|TRBJ2-5|TRBV5-6|TRBD1
TGTGCCAGCAGCTCCGGGACAGGGACCAGGGAGACCCAGTACTTC
CASSSGTGTRETQYF
>NA|16|TRBJ2-1|TRBV4-3|TRBD2
TGCGCCAGCAGCCAATTTTGGACTAGCGGTTACAATGAGCAGTTCTTC
CASSQFWTSGYNEQFF
>once|14|TRBJ1-2|TRBV18|NA
TGTGCCAGCTCACCTACAAGGGGGAACTATGGCTACACCTTC
CASSPTRGNYGYTF
>NA|18|TRBJ1-3|TRBV19|TRBD1
TGTGCCAGTAGTTCAGAAGGGACAGCCGAGTGGGTTGGAAACACCATATATTTT
CASSSEGTAEWVGNTIYF
>NA|18|TRBJ1-1|TRBV7-8|NA
TGTGCCAGCAGCCCAAAACGGATGGGAAGGACAATGAACACTGAAGCTTTCTTT
CASSPKRMGRTMNTEAFF
>once|15|TRBJ1-3|TRBV25-1|TRBD1
TGTGCCAGCAGTGCAGGACAGGGCTACGGAAACACCATATATTTT
CASSAGQGYGNTIYF
>NA|16|TRBJ2-2|TRBV28|TRBD1
TGTGCCAGCAGCAAACAGACAGGGGCCAACACCGGGGAGCTGTTTTTT
CASSKQTGANTGELFF
>NA|16|TRBJ2-6|TRBV4-2|NA
TGTGCCAGCAGCCAAGACTTCCCCTCTGGGGCCAACGTCCTGACTTTC
CASSQDFPSGANVLTF
>NA|13|TRBJ1-1|TRBV27|NA
TGTGCCAGCAGTTTAACTTATGGGGAGATGGGTTTCTTT
CASSLTYGEMGFF
>NA|13|TRBJ1-2|TRBV27|NA
TGTGCCAGCAGGGGTGAGGGTAACTATGGCTACACCTTC
CASRGEGNYGYTF
>few|14|TRBJ2-3|TRBV2|NA
TGTGCCAGCAGTGCGAACAGAGGCACAGATACGCAGTATTTT
CASSANRGTDTQYF
>NA|17|TRBJ1-3|TRBV18|TRBD1
TGTGCCAGCTCACCCAAACCGGGACAGGGGACTGGAAACACCATATATTTT
CASSPKPGQGTGNTIYF
>once|15|TRBJ1-2|TRBV4-3|NA
TGCGCCAGCAGCCAAGATCGTCGGGTAAACTATGGCTACACCTTC
CASSQDRRVNYGYTF
>NA|15|TRBJ1-5|TRBV30|TRBD1
TGTGCCTTTGACAGGGGCCGGGGGGAAAATCAGCCCCAGCATTTT
CAFDRGRGENQPQHF
>NA|15|TRBJ1-3|TRBV3-1/TRBV3-2|TRBD1
TGTGCCAGCAGCCAGCTACAGGGGGCTGGAAACACCATATATTTT
CASSQLQGAGNTIYF
>NA|14|TRBJ2-1|TRBV27|NA
TGTGCCAGCAGTTCGGGAGACGGTCTCAATGAGCAGTTCTTC
CASSSGDGLNEQFF
>NA|16|TRBJ1-5|TRBV4-3|NA
TGCGCCAGCAGCCAAGCTGCAGGGGAGAGGAATCAGCCCCAGCATTTT
CASSQAAGERNQPQHF
>NA|17|TRBJ2-2|TRBV4-3|TRBD1
TGCGCCAGCAGCCAAGAAGTTGGGGACAGGAACACCGGGGAGCTGTTTTTT
CASSQEVGDRNTGELFF
>NA|14|TRBJ2-2|TRBV5-1|TRBD1
TGCGCCAGCAGCTTGGCAGGGGGCACCGGGGAGCTGTTTTTT
CASSLAGGTGELFF
>NA|15|TRBJ2-1|TRBV9|NA
TGTGCCAGCACCGTGACCGGAGACTCCTACAATGAGCAGTTCTTC
CASTVTGDSYNEQFF
>NA|15|TRBJ1-2|TRBV4-3|NA
TGCGCCAGCAGCCAAGATTTCTTCCAGGGAAGTGGCTACACCTTC
CASSQDFFQGSGYTF
>once|14|TRBJ1-1|TRBV7-9|NA
TGTGCCAGCAGCATCACAGGGTCGAACACTGAAGCTTTCTTT
CASSITGSNTEAFF
>NA|14|TRBJ1-4|TRBV7-9|TRBD1
TGTGCCAGCAGCCAGGGACAGGGGTATGAAAAACTGTTTTTT
CASSQGQGYEKLFF
>NA|14|TRBJ1-2|TRBV15|NA
TGTGCCACCAGCAGAGATCACAATGACTATGGCTACACCTTC
CATSRDHNDYGYTF
>NA|16|TRBJ2-1|TRBV5-1|NA
TGCGCCAGCAGCTTGGAGCGACTAGACTCCTACAATGAGCAGTTCTTC
CASSLERLDSYNEQFF
>once|11|TRBJ2-3|TRBV12-3/TRBV12-4|NA
TGTGCCCTAGTAAAGATAGATACGCAGTATTTT
CALVKIDTQYF
>NA|15|TRBJ2-7|TRBV19|TRBD2
TGTGCCAGTAGTTTTGGACTAGCGGTGACCTACGAGCAGTACTTC
CASSFGLAVTYEQYF
>NA|16|TRBJ2-5|TRBV4-3|NA
TGCGCCAGCAGCCTCTTAGCCGGGCTAGGGGAAGAGACCCAGTACTTC
CASSLLAGLGEETQYF
>NA|13|TRBJ2-7|TRBV18|NA
TGTGCCAGCTCAGGGACACCCCCTGACGAGCAGTACTTC
CASSGTPPDEQYF
>NA|15|TRBJ1-2|TRBV4-3|NA
TGCGCCAGCAGCCAAGAGCCGACAGACCGTTGGGGCTACACCTTC
CASSQEPTDRWGYTF
>NA|17|TRBJ2-1|TRBV7-2|TRBD2
TGTGCCAGCAGCTTAGGTGGGGGACTAGCGGGGGGCCCGACAGGGTTCTTC
CASSLGGGLAGGPTGFF
>NA|15|TRBJ2-7|TRBV10-1|TRBD2
TGCGCCAGCAGTGAGTCGTCCGGGAGGGCCTACGAGCAGTACTTC
CASSESSGRAYEQYF
>once|14|TRBJ1-5|TRBV5-8|NA
TGTGCCAGCAGCTTTTTTCTCTCTAGTCAGCCCCAGCATTTT
CASSFFLSSQPQHF
>NA|16|TRBJ1-1|TRBV9|NA
TGTGCCAGCAGCCCCGCAGCGTATCACATGAACACTGAAGCTTTCTTT
CASSPAAYHMNTEAFF